This TCR beta chain came from a study of T-cell reconstitution after alpha-beta-depleted transplantation in children. Study results and caveats: Once a year had passed after transplant, T-cell counts and diversity came mostly from newly produced T cells.

The CDR3 sequence is 13 residues long. In germline, CDR1 is SEHNR, CDR2 FQNEAQ (reference sequence). V was shortened by 2 bases and J by 7 bases, with 11 bases between the two germline ends. This clonotype was counted many times. Its specificity is unknown. Unique molecular identifiers were incorporated into the prepared TCRbeta library. TCRdb passed the PCR reads through MiXCR, listing each CDR3 protein once. The sample holds 55,000 to 70,000 distinct CDR3 sequences; about 11% are singletons and the top ten take about 13%. The rearrangement links TRBV7-9 to TRBJ1-1; possible D gene TRBD1, 6 bases. The clonotype originates from a boy younger than 18 with acute myeloid leukemia, due to receive a stem cell transplant. The material was PBMCs, obtained before TCRalphabeta/CD19-depleted stem cell transplant. The CDR3 protein is CASSLTGTSEAFF. The CDR3 DNA is TGTGCCAGCAGCTTAACGGGGACAAGTGAAGCTTTCTTT.